This T cell receptor beta chain comes out of a study of CD8 T cells in ankylosing spondylitis (dated by TCRdb to about 2017). In the study overall: The study profiled T cell receptor beta repertoires in healthy donors and ankylosing spondylitis patients to find disease-linked TCR variants. The full study cohort was made up of 25 ankylosing spondylitis patients and more than 90 healthy donors. Samples of peripheral blood were taken, and for ankylosing spondylitis patients, synovial fluid was collected as well.

V sheds 1 base and J sheds 2 bases, leaving 8 bases between their ends. From the germline V gene, CDR1 is SGHRS and CDR2 is YFSETQ. Its CDR3 holds 14 amino acids, cysteine through phenylalanine. Just CDR3 DNA is preserved here, 42 bases in frame from base 1. The study at large found these results: A TCR beta motif made up of under ten highly homologous amino acid variants appeared to be characteristic of blood from ankylosing spondylitis patients. The disease-linked clones were reported as significantly enriched in matched synovial fluid samples from ankylosing spondylitis patients. Some TCR beta motif variants had previously been reported in synovial fluid and blood of reactive arthritis patients, which suggested common disease-initiation mechanisms. A CD8+ phenotype was shown by the disease-linked clones, which were found at relatively low frequencies in peripheral blood.

Sequenced using an Illumina HiSeq 2500. Quantitative 5'-RACE with molecular barcodes was the method used to prepare the TCR beta libraries. As for the authors' bioinformatics: A new computational method based on a probabilistic model of VDJ rearrangement was used to identify disease-linked TCR variants. Starting from the raw public reads, TCRdb applied fastp trimming at Q25, assembled clones with MiXCR and retained in-frame beta chains. Identical CDR3 proteins give one entry, which carries the most common genes and DNA. The V and J calls were not made by the authors but by TCRdb's processing. The sample table records about 440,000 distinct CDR3 sequences; roughly 17% of these occur just once. The ten largest clones represent approximately 0.93% of the sample. This clonotype was counted only a few times. Its antigen is still unknown. The record has no base qualities; no much larger clone is one base away.

This sequence uses TRBV5-1 and TRBJ2-3; there is no confident call for the D gene. Material for sequencing was blood, either unsorted or a sorted T cell fraction (not recorded which). The receptor's source is a male donor with ankylosing spondylitis. The CDR3 reads CASSLRDYTDTQYF. The DNA sequence follows: TGCGCCAGCAGCTTGAGGGATTACACAGATACGCAGTATTTT. The CDR3 plus the reference TRBV5-1 and TRBJ2-3 genes for the other parts give the full variable domain: KAGVTQTPRYLIKTRGQQVTLSCSPISGHRSVSWYQQTPGQGLQFLFEYFSETQRNKGNFPGRFSGRQFSNSRSEMNVSTLELGDSALYLCASSLRDYTDTQYFGPGTRLTVL.